This passage covers 5 T cell receptor beta chains from one sample sequenced in a study of shared clonotypes between healthy human individuals. Assay used: immunoSEQ multiplex PCR; TCRdb lists only in-frame clones, some missing. The data show roughly 110,000 clones, around two thirds seen once. Source material: memory CD8+ T cells sorted from blood. This sample's subset: CD45RO+ cells pooled with CCR7-negative TemRA cells. These receptors were collected from a woman aged 25 to 45 in good health.

The V call is TRBV7-9, the J call TRBJ2-2, with D perhaps matching TRBD1 (6 bases). Germline V gives CDR1 SEHNR, CDR2 FQNEAQ (reference sequence). The CDR3 sequence is 15 residues long. Trimming cost V 3 bases and J 2 bases, with 10 bases left between them. Here the CDR3 reads CASSFGTLNTGELFF. CDR3 DNA: TGTGCCAGCAGCTTCGGGACACTAAACACCGGGGAGCTGTTTTTT.

This clone was recorded many times. The chain has TRBV7-9 and TRBJ1-5; the D gene is possibly TRBD1 (6 bases). V lost 4 bases to trimming and J lost 4 bases, with 11 bases between them. The germline V gene has CDR1 SEHNR and CDR2 FQNEAQ (reference sequence). CDR3 size: 14 residues. CDR3 residues: CASSSTGANQPQHF. DNA of the CDR3: TGTGCCAGCAGCTCGACAGGCGCTAATCAGCCCCAGCATTTT.

The chain is built from TRBV11-3 and TRBJ2-7, with 7 bases matching TRBD2. Per germline, CDR1 SGHNT and CDR2 YENEEA. The length of the CDR3 is 16 residues. The V and J ends lost 5 bases and 2 bases, in that order; junction bases with no gene match: 12. CDR3 bases: TGTGCCAGCAGCCAAGAAGGGGCGGGAGATCCCTACGAGCAGTACTTC. This gives the protein CASSQEGAGDPYEQYF.

This chain joins TRBV6-4 and TRBJ2-5; D gene ambiguous. The better agreement between TRBJ2-7 and the DNA end casts doubt on the J call. Germline-derived CDR1 and CDR2 are MRHNA and SNTAGT. This CDR3 is built from 11 residues. CDR3 region: CASSPSYEQYF. The CDR3 region has the DNA TGTGCCAGCAGTCCCTCCTACGAGCAGTACTTC.

This clone was picked up many times. The V call is TRBV28, the J call TRBJ2-3; a weak D match, TRBD2 (6 bases). V lost 7 bases, J lost 0 bases, and 17 bases lay in between. The CDR3 runs to 16 residues. Germline-derived CDR1 and CDR2 are MDHEN and SYDVKM. The CDR3 spells CASINNGGPSTDTQYF. CDR3 nucleotide sequence: TGTGCCAGCATCAACAACGGGGGACCCAGCACAGATACGCAGTATTTT.